Listed below are T cell receptor beta chains from one sample, sequenced in a study of beta chain features in type 1 diabetes. TCRdb's table, derived via immunoSEQ multiplex PCR, lists solely in-frame clones and lacks some. The sample yields 40,000 or so clones, about half seen once. The material sequenced was Tregs from blood. These receptors were collected from a woman younger than 35 in good health. CDR3s include the opening cysteine and the closing phenylalanine or tryptophan. Fields, in order: clone size, D gene, V gene, J gene, CDR3 length, CDR3 DNA, CDR3 protein. D genes are given only for firm matches. Size is omitted from some rows. Given values are once, few, many or a class for expanded clones.

few	NA	TRBV5-6	TRBJ2-1	14	TGTGCCAGCAGCTTGCCCCCAGGGATCAATGAGCAGTTCTTC	CASSLPPGINEQFF
NA	NA	TRBV5-1	TRBJ1-1	13	TGCGCCAGCGCCATTCTACAGGACACTGAAGCTTTCTTT	CASAILQDTEAFF
NA	TRBD2	TRBV7-2	TRBJ2-1	17	TGTGCCAGCAGCCAACCCGGACTAGCGGGAGCAACGGATGAGCAGTTCTTC	CASSQPGLAGATDEQFF
few	TRBD1	TRBV2	TRBJ2-7	15	TGTGCCAGCAGTGCTCCGGGACAGGGGACCAACGAGCAGTACTTC	CASSAPGQGTNEQYF
NA	TRBD1	TRBV18	TRBJ1-4	17	TGTGCCAGCTCACCACGGGACAGACGAGTTGGAGCTGAAAAACTGTTTTTT	CASSPRDRRVGAEKLFF
NA	TRBD2	TRBV7-8	TRBJ2-1	16	TGTGCCAGCAGTCAACCGGGACTAGCGGGGCACAATGAGCAGTTCTTC	CASSQPGLAGHNEQFF
NA	NA	TRBV7-9	TRBJ2-1	15	TGTGCCAGCAGCTTAGCGGTGCTAGCGAGGAATGAGCAGTTCTTC	CASSLAVLARNEQFF
NA	NA	TRBV7-9	TRBJ1-4	15	TGTGCCAGCAGCTTGCGGCTACAGGGTGCAGGAAAACTGTTTTTT	CASSLRLQGAGKLFF
few	TRBD2	TRBV6-1	TRBJ2-1	14	TGTGCCAGCAAAGCTAGCGGGAGGGTAAATGAGCAGTTCTTC	CASKASGRVNEQFF
NA	NA	TRBV18	TRBJ1-1	14	TGTGCCAGCTCACACCCGCTCACGCCAGAGTCGGGTTTCTTT	CASSHPLTPESGFF
few	TRBD2	TRBV15	TRBJ2-7	18	TGTGCCACCAGCAGAGTTTGGGGACTAGCGGGATCCTCCTACGAGCAGTACTTC	CATSRVWGLAGSSYEQYF
NA	NA	TRBV6-1	TRBJ1-4	14	TGTGCCAGCAGAGTCGGGGGGATCGGGGAAAAACTGTTTTTT	CASRVGGIGEKLFF
NA	TRBD2	TRBV7-2	TRBJ2-2	16	TGTGCCAGCAGAACCCGGGGGGGGAGGGACACCGGGGAGCTGTTTTTT	CASRTRGGRDTGELFF
NA	TRBD1	TRBV7-3	TRBJ2-2	15	TGTGCCAGCAGCTTAAGAGGGGGCAACACCGGGGAGCTGTTTTTT	CASSLRGGNTGELFF
NA	TRBD1	TRBV7-2	TRBJ1-2	12	TGTGCCAGCAGCTCCAGACAGGGAGGCTACACCTTC	CASSSRQGGYTF
NA	NA	TRBV7-8	TRBJ2-1	16	TGTGCCAGCAGCTTATATAACAGGCTCTCCTACAATGAGCAGTTCTTC	CASSLYNRLSYNEQFF
NA	TRBD2	TRBV10-3	TRBJ2-2	15	TGTGCCATCAGTGACGCTAGCGGGAGAACCGGGGAGCTGTTTTTT	CAISDASGRTGELFF
NA	TRBD1	TRBV7-6	TRBJ1-1	13	TGTGCCAGCAGCTCAACAGGGGGGCCTGAAGCTTTCTTT	CASSSTGGPEAFF
NA	NA	TRBV7-6	TRBJ2-2	15	TGTGCCAGCAGTATTGGACTCCATCTAACCGGGGAGCTGTTTTTT	CASSIGLHLTGELFF
few	NA	TRBV28	TRBJ1-1	14	TGTGCCAGCAGCTACCCGACAGCCACCATTGAAGCTTTCTTT	CASSYPTATIEAFF
NA	NA	TRBV2	TRBJ1-6	15	TGTGCCAGCGGGAGCAGGAGCTCCTATAATTCACCCCTCCACTTT	CASGSRSSYNSPLHF
NA	TRBD2	TRBV5-4	TRBJ2-1	17	TGTGCCAGCAGCGGACTAGCGGGAGGCCTCTCCTACAATGAGCAGTTCTTC	CASSGLAGGLSYNEQFF
few	NA	TRBV7-2	TRBJ1-1	15	TGTGCCAGCAGCTGGAGGGGAATCATGAACACTGAAGCTTTCTTT	CASSWRGIMNTEAFF
NA	NA	TRBV2	TRBJ2-3	14	TGTGCCAGCAGTGACCAAGTACAGGCTTATACGCAGTATTTT	CASSDQVQAYTQYF
few	NA	TRBV4-1	TRBJ2-3	16	TGCGCCAGCAGCCAAGGGGCTAGCGCAAGGGCAGATACGCAGTATTTT	CASSQGASARADTQYF
NA	TRBD2	TRBV5-1	TRBJ2-1	14	TGCGCCAGCAGAACTAGCGGGAGGAACAATGAGCAGTTCTTC	CASRTSGRNNEQFF
NA	TRBD2	TRBV7-9	TRBJ2-1	15	TGTGCCAGCAGCCGTGCGACTAGCGGGAAAAGTGAGCAGTTCTTC	CASSRATSGKSEQFF
few	TRBD2	TRBV18	TRBJ2-1	14	TGTGCCAGCACCTCGACTAGCGGGAGTAATGAGCAGTTCTTC	CASTSTSGSNEQFF
few	TRBD2	TRBV5-1	TRBJ2-1	15	TGCGCCAGCAGCACGGGCGGGAGCGGTAGGGATGAGCAGTTCTTC	CASSTGGSGRDEQFF
NA	NA	TRBV4-2	TRBJ2-7	12	TGTGCCAGCAGCCAAGATCTCGTCGAGCAGTACTTC	CASSQDLVEQYF
few	NA	TRBV6-6	TRBJ1-2	13	TGTGCCAGTCAAATGGACAGACTCTATGGCTACACCTTC	CASQMDRLYGYTF
NA	TRBD1	TRBV2	TRBJ2-3	15	TGTGCCAGCAGCCTCGGACAGGGGAAGACAGATACGCAGTATTTT	CASSLGQGKTDTQYF
NA	NA	TRBV7-9	TRBJ1-1	15	TGTGCCAGCAGCTCTCACTCTAACAGGGTAACTGAAGCTTTCTTT	CASSSHSNRVTEAFF
NA	NA	TRBV7-2	TRBJ1-1	13	TGTGCCAGTGAAATGGGAGGGATGGCTGAAGCTTTCTTT	CASEMGGMAEAFF